What follows are 20 T cell receptor beta chains derived from one specimen sequenced in a study of T-cell memory formation after mild COVID-19. MiXCR was run by TCRdb on the 5' RACE reads, yielding one entry per CDR3 protein. The data show approximately 190,000 distinct CDR3 sequences, around 19% seen once. The sequenced sample was PBMCs or a T cell subset sorted from them (not recorded which). The receptors here all came from an adult woman who had mild COVID-19 (a few samples of this study predate the infection). Cell type and time point are not known.

V and J are TRBV7-9 and TRBJ1-6, with 7 positions matching TRBD1. Trimming cost V 3 bases and J 7 bases; bases outside gene matches: 3. The CDR3 is 14 residues long. Germline CDR1 reads SEHNR; CDR2 reads FQNEAQ (reference sequence). DNA of the CDR3: TGTGCCAGCAGCTTGGAGGGGGCGAATTCACCCCTCCACTTT. As protein: CASSLEGANSPLHF.

The J gene is TRBJ2-7, the V gene TRBV5-1; D might be TRBD1 or TRBD2, each matching 6 bases. The CDR3 spans 15 residues. Germline V gene data show CDR1 as SGHRS and CDR2 as YFSETQ. The germline V and J ends were trimmed by 0 bases and 7 bases, with 17 bases remaining between them. The CDR3 spells CASSLVPGALGEQYF. Here the CDR3 DNA reads TGCGCCAGCAGCTTGGTTCCGGGGGCGCTGGGGGAGCAGTACTTC.

The chain is built from TRBV20-1 and TRBJ2-7, with 10 bases matching TRBD1. The V gene end was trimmed by 3 bases and the J gene end by 2 bases; junction bases not matched to a gene: 13. Per germline, CDR1 DFQATT and CDR2 SNEGSKA (reference sequence). The CDR3 totals 17 residues. CDR3 nucleotide sequence: TGCAGTGCTAGTGATACCGGGACAGGGGACCCCACCTACGAGCAGTACTTC. Protein sequence: CSASDTGTGDPTYEQYF.

The J gene is TRBJ1-2, the V gene TRBV6-5; D is possibly TRBD1 (6 bases). V gave up 6 bases and J gave up 4 bases, with 18 bases separating them. This CDR3 comprises 15 residues. Germline loops: CDR1 MNHEY, CDR2 SVGAGI. The CDR3 sequence is CASRTRTGTLYGYTF. CDR3 nucleotides: TGTGCCAGCAGGACTCGTACAGGGACCCTCTATGGCTACACCTTC.

This chain joins TRBV7-8 and TRBJ2-3, with TRBD2 matching over 7 bases. CDR3 length: 17 residues. Germline lookup yields CDR1 SGHVS and CDR2 FQNEAQ. V lost 5 bases to trimming and J lost 1 base; unmatched junction nucleotides: 12. In DNA, the CDR3 is TGTGCCAGCAGCCCAATGCGGCGGGAGCTTCGCACAGATACGCAGTATTTT. This translates into CASSPMRRELRTDTQYF.

This sequence joins TRBV12-3 or TRBV12-4 and TRBJ2-7, with no clear D. V was cut by 5 bases and J by 3 bases, with 5 bases left in between. This CDR3 region has 11 residues. The CDR3: CASSALYEQYF. For the CDR3, the DNA is TGTGCCAGCAGTGCTCTCTACGAGCAGTACTTC.

The chain links TRBV5-1 to TRBJ1-4, with 10 bases matching TRBD1. The V and J ends lost 0 bases and 12 bases, in that order; junction bases with no gene match: 11. Germline V gene data show CDR1 as SGHRS and CDR2 as YFSETQ. CDR3 length equals 16 residues. The CDR3 DNA is TGCGCCAGCAGCTTGGCGGGGACAGGGGTCTTGGAAGAACTGTTTTTT. The encoded protein is CASSLAGTGVLEELFF.

The CDR3 protein is CASRGLAGGPGELFF. The CDR3 coding sequence is TGTGCCAGCAGAGGACTAGCGGGAGGTCCCGGGGAGCTGTTTTTT. This chain joins TRBV2 and TRBJ2-2; 14 nucleotides match TRBD2. The CDR3 has 15 amino acids. CDR1 and CDR2 (germline): SNHLY, FYNNEI. The V and J ends lost 6 bases and 6 bases, in that order; junction bases with no gene match: 3.

V usage is TRBV5-1 and J usage is TRBJ2-1; 15 nucleotides agree with TRBD2. The CDR3 totals 17 residues. The germline V gene has CDR1 SGHRS and CDR2 YFSETQ. V was clipped by 3 bases and J by 1 base; unmatched bases: 2. The CDR3 region is CASSSGTSGGSYNEQFF. CDR3 bases: TGCGCCAGCAGCTCCGGGACTAGCGGGGGGTCCTACAATGAGCAGTTCTTC.

The chain couples TRBV27 to TRBJ2-1, with a weak D call TRBD1 (6 bases). Germline V gene data show CDR1 as MNHEY and CDR2 as SMNVEV (reference sequence). V dropped 5 bases and J dropped 2 bases, with 10 bases sitting between them. The CDR3 has 14 residues. The CDR3 sequence: CASSRQATYNEQFF. CDR3 coding DNA: TGTGCCAGCAGTAGACAGGCAACCTACAATGAGCAGTTCTTC.

V and J are TRBV11-3 and TRBJ1-3; tentative D call: TRBD1 (5 bases). V shed 5 bases and J shed 3 bases, with 11 bases lying between them. Germline CDR1 SGHNT, CDR2 YENEEA. The CDR3 totals 14 residues. CDR3 DNA sequence: TGTGCCAGCAGCCCCTGGACACGTGGAAACACCATATATTTT. It translates to CASSPWTRGNTIYF.

This clonotype has a handful of counts. The genes are TRBV29-1 and TRBJ1-2, with D uncertain. The CDR3 consists of 12 residues. The germline V and J ends were trimmed by 6 bases and 0 bases, with 8 bases remaining between them. CDR1 and CDR2 (germline): SQVTM, ANQGSEA. In DNA, the CDR3 is TGCAGCGTGGAAAGAACTAACTATGGCTACACCTTC. Translating it yields CSVERTNYGYTF.

CDR3 coding DNA: TGTGCCAGCAGCAAACCATCAACGGACAGGGGGAATGAAAAACTGTTTTTT. Residues: CASSKPSTDRGNEKLFF. J is TRBJ1-4 and V is TRBV21-1; the table's D call, TRBD1, was not checked against the DNA. TRBV21-1 is assigned pseudogene status. The CDR3 totals 17 residues.

Only a few counts were recorded for this clonotype. The chain employs TRBV4-3 and TRBJ2-3; perhaps TRBD1 as D (6 bases). V lost 4 bases to trimming and J lost 5 bases, with 13 bases between them. Germline CDR1 LGHNA, CDR2 YSLEER. This CDR3 is built from 14 residues. CDR3: CASSRTRGRDTQYF. CDR3 nucleotides: TGCGCCAGCAGCCGAACGAGGGGGAGAGATACGCAGTATTTT.

This clonotype occurred a few times. A much larger clonotype is one base distant, so this may be a read error. CDR3 nucleotides: TGTGCCAGCCGACCTAGCGCCACCGGGGAGCTGTATTTT. Protein: CASRPSATGELYF. V is TRBV7-6 and J is TRBJ2-2, with TRBD2 as a possible D gene (6 bases). Germline lookup yields CDR1 SGHVS and CDR2 FNYEAQ. The CDR3 covers 13 residues.

The chain employs TRBV5-1 and TRBJ2-1; D remains ambiguous. Germline CDR1 reads SGHRS; CDR2 reads YFSETQ. The CDR3 has 14 residues. With 2 bases removed from V and 7 bases from J, the gap between germline ends came to 13 bases. DNA for the CDR3: TGCGCCAGCAGCTTAGGCCGAGGTAGGAATGAGCAGTTCTTC. Residues: CASSLGRGRNEQFF. Full variable domain (outside the CDR3, taken from reference TRBV5-1 and TRBJ2-1): KAGVTQTPRYLIKTRGQQVTLSCSPISGHRSVSWYQQTPGQGLQFLFEYFSETQRNKGNFPGRFSGRQFSNSRSEMNVSTLELGDSALYLCASSLGRGRNEQFFGPGTRLTVL.

This clonotype was observed a few times. The J gene is TRBJ2-7, the V gene TRBV11-2; D gene ambiguous. Germline lookup yields CDR1 SGHAT and CDR2 FQNNGV. The CDR3 has 14 residues. V was shortened by 3 bases and J by 3 bases, with 12 bases between the two germline ends. The CDR3 DNA reads as TGTGCCAGCAGCTTCTTGGGTTACTTCTACGAGCAGTACTTC. This codes for CASSFLGYFYEQYF. The full variable domain, its missing parts supplied by reference TRBV11-2 and TRBJ2-7, is EAGVAQSPRYKIIEKRQSVAFWCNPISGHATLYWYQQILGQGPKLLIQFQNNGVVDDSQLPKDRFSAERLKGVDSTLKIQPAKLEDSAVYLCASSFLGYFYEQYFGPGTRLTVT.

The sample holds a few counts of this clonotype. This chain links TRBV10-3 with TRBJ2-7; D unresolved. Germline V lookup: CDR1 ENHRY, CDR2 SYGVKD. Between the trimmed V and J ends, which lost 0 bases and 2 bases, there was a span of 5 bases. CDR3 size: 13 residues. The CDR3 DNA reads as TGTGCCATCAGTGAGTCGGCAGCCTACGAGCAGTACTTC. It yields the protein CAISESAAYEQYF.

The V call is TRBV7-9, the J call TRBJ1-2; 7 bases are shared with TRBD1. V was pared by 3 bases and J by 7 bases, with 2 bases of the junction left unmatched. Per the germline V gene, CDR1 is SEHNR and CDR2 is FQNEAQ (reference sequence). The CDR3 has 12 amino acids. Here the CDR3 DNA reads TGTGCCAGCAGCTTCGACAGGGCTGGCTACACCTTC. Protein product: CASSFDRAGYTF.

This clonotype was detected only a few times. This rearrangement joins TRBV29-1 to TRBJ1-2, with a possible D match to TRBD1 (6 bases). The CDR3 sequence is 12 residues long. Germline values: CDR1 SQVTM, CDR2 ANQGSEA. V was trimmed by 4 bases and J by 3 bases, leaving 9 bases between them. The CDR3 nucleotides are TGCAGCGTTGTTAAGGGGGACTATGGCTACACCTTC. It specifies CSVVKGDYGYTF.